The 10 T cell receptor beta chains below were found in one sample sequenced in a study of Ad26.COV2.S vaccination and SARS-CoV-2 variants (dated by TCRdb to the early 2020s). Libraries were made using the immunoSEQ multiplex PCR assay. TCRdb obtained this table from immuneACCESS and retained in-frame rearrangements with V and J assigned. These tables miss some clones; where compared with another copy, unresolved V genes account for less than half of the shortfall, and the remainder is unexplained. Here the sample has a few hundred thousand clones; 88% occur a single time. The top ten constitute about 3.5% of the sample. The treatment or condition label on this specimen signifies: around 19 received Ad26.COV2.S at low or high dose, single or two shots; a few received placebo; per-sample allocation not given. For vaccine and placebo recipients, the sequenced repertoires came from samples collected on day 63 after the first injection.

This material consisted of peripheral blood, taken in a trial of Ad26.COV2.S vaccine versus placebo. These receptor sequences come from a person between 18 and 60 years old who received the Ad26.COV2.S COVID-19 vaccine or a placebo.

The chain has TRBV6-6 and TRBJ1-3, with 10 bases aligning to TRBD1. The CDR3 is 15 amino acids. The J segment lost 5 bases and the V segment lost 5 bases, leaving 6 bases of the junction unmatched. CDR1 is MNHNY, CDR2 SVGAGI, per germline (reference sequence). CDR3 bases: TGTGCCAGCAGTCCGACGGGACAGGGGAGAAACACCATATATTTT. Translation: CASSPTGQGRNTIYF.

The CDR3 nucleotides are TGTGCCACCTTGGTAGGGACGAAGGGCCTACCCCTCCACTTT. It encodes CATLVGTKGLPLHF. The chain carries TRBV28 and TRBJ1-6, with a possible D match to TRBD1 (5 bases). The V and J ends lost 10 bases and 12 bases respectively, with 22 bases between them. The CDR3 is 14 residues long. Germline CDR1 reads MDHEN; CDR2 reads SYDVKM. The full variable domain, in which reference TRBV28 and TRBJ1-6 provide the parts outside the CDR3, is DVKVTQSSRYLVKRTGEKVFLECVQDMDHENMFWYRQDPGLGLRLIYFSYDVKMKEKGDIPEGYSVSREKKERFSLILESASTNQTSMYLCATLVGTKGLPLHFGNGTRLTVT.

The V gene is TRBV5-6, the J gene TRBJ1-2; D is uncertain. This CDR3 is built from 14 residues. Germline CDR1 SGHDT, CDR2 YYEEEE. With 0 bases removed from V and 7 bases from J, the gap between germline ends came to 13 bases. This CDR3 is CASSLAGAHAGYTF. CDR3 in DNA: TGTGCCAGCAGCTTGGCCGGAGCTCATGCTGGCTACACCTTC.

CDR3 sequence (DNA): TGTGCCAGCAGTGCCACTAGCGGCGGTGCCTACGAGCAGTACTTC. Protein: CASSATSGGAYEQYF. This chain links TRBV2 with TRBJ2-7; 8 bases are shared with TRBD2. The V segment lost 4 bases and the J segment 2 bases; nucleotides outside the gene matches: 7. Germline CDR1 reads SNHLY; CDR2 reads FYNNEI. This CDR3 is built from 15 residues.

J is TRBJ2-1 and V is TRBV27, with 14 bases that match TRBD2. The germline V gene encodes CDR1 MNHEY and CDR2 SMNVEV (reference sequence). Unmatched junction bases numbered 4, after V lost 2 bases and J lost 4 bases. CDR3 length: 17 residues. CDR3 amino acids: CASSLGTSGGHYNEQFF. The CDR3 nucleotides are TGTGCCAGCAGTTTAGGGACTAGCGGGGGTCATTACAATGAGCAGTTCTTC.

Of note for this clone: The same CDR3 is also encoded by other DNA sequences in this sample. The rearrangement joins TRBV4-3 to TRBJ2-7; D may be TRBD2 (5 bases). The V gene's germline CDR1 is LGHNA and CDR2 YSLEER. The CDR3 has 14 amino acids. Between the trimmed V and J ends, which lost 0 bases and 1 base, there was a span of 7 bases. Here the CDR3 DNA reads TGCGCCAGCAGCCAAGACGGGGTTTCCTACGAGCAGTACTTC. This gives the protein CASSQDGVSYEQYF.

The chain has TRBV28 and TRBJ1-6; tentative D call: TRBD1 (6 bases). Germline V gene lookup returns CDR1 MDHEN and CDR2 SYDVKM. The CDR3 length is 15 residues. Trimming removed 3 bases from V and 9 bases from J, with 15 bases in between. The CDR3 coding sequence is TGTGCCAGCAGTTTTGAGTGGGGGCTCAGTTCACCCCTCCACTTT. This translates into CASSFEWGLSSPLHF.

In this sample, this clone turned up a few times. This chain uses TRBV6-5 with TRBJ2-5; D is ambiguous. Between the trimmed V and J ends, which lost 3 bases and 2 bases, there was a span of 13 bases. This CDR3 spans 15 amino acids. The V gene's germline CDR1 is MNHEY and CDR2 SVGAGI. The CDR3 region has the DNA TGTGCCAGCAGTTATTCTGGGCTCCTTCAAGAGACCCAGTACTTC. As protein: CASSYSGLLQETQYF.

DNA of the CDR3: TGTGCCAGCAGCCCCGGTGGAGGCAATCAGCCCCAGCATTTT. The encoded protein is CASSPGGGNQPQHF. This rearrangement joins TRBV28 to TRBJ1-5; D is uncertain. The germline V and J ends were trimmed by 6 bases and 2 bases, with 11 bases remaining between them. The CDR3 consists of 14 residues. Germline values: CDR1 MDHEN, CDR2 SYDVKM.

This rearrangement joins TRBV6-2 or TRBV6-3 to TRBJ1-1; no firm D call. The germline V and J ends were trimmed by 3 bases and 3 bases, with 8 bases remaining between them. This CDR3 has 13 amino acids. Germline lookup yields CDR1 MNHEY and CDR2 SVGEGT. CDR3 sequence: CASSYPQDTEAFF. The CDR3 region has the DNA TGTGCCAGCAGTTATCCCCAAGACACTGAAGCTTTCTTT.